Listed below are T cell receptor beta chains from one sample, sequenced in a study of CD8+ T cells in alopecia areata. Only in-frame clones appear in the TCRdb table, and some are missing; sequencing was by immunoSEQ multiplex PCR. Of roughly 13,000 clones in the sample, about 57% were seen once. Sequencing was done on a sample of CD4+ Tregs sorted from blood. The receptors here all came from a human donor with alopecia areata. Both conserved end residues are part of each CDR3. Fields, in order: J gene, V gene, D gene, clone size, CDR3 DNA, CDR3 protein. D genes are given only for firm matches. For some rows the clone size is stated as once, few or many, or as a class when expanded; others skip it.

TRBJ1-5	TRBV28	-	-	TGTGCCAGCAGTCGGCCGCAGGGGAGTAGTCAGCCCCAGCATTTT	CASSRPQGSSQPQHF
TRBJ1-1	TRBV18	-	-	TGTGCCAGCTCACCAAACCAGAGTGGGGGGACAAGGAACACTGAAGCTTTCTTT	CASSPNQSGGTRNTEAFF
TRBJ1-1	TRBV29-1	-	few	TGCAGCGTCCGCTCGCTTATGAACACTGAAGCTTTCTTT	CSVRSLMNTEAFF
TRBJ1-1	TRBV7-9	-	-	TGTGCCAGCAGCACCGGGCCGCGGACTGAAGCTTTCTTT	CASSTGPRTEAFF
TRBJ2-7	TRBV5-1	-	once	TGCGCCAGCAGCCCCCGGGACACCTACGAGCAGTACTTC	CASSPRDTYEQYF
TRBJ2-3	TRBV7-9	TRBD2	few	TGTGCCAGCAGCCCCCTGGGAGGGGCCTACACAGATACGCAGTATTTT	CASSPLGGAYTDTQYF
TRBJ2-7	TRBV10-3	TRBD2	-	TGTGCCAGCAGACTAGCGGGAGGGTTTGAGCAGTACTTC	CASRLAGGFEQYF
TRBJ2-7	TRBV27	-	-	TGTGCCAGCACAGGACGGGGGAAGCTGTACTTC	CASTGRGKLYF
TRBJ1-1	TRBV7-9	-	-	TGTGCCAGCAGACCCGACGGGGCGGGTGCGGCTTTCTTT	CASRPDGAGAAFF
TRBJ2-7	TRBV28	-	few	TGTGCCAGCAGTTTACCGGGACAAATCTACGAGCAGTACTTC	CASSLPGQIYEQYF
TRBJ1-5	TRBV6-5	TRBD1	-	TGTGCCACCTCTAGGGACAGTAGCAATCAGCCCCAGCATTTT	CATSRDSSNQPQHF
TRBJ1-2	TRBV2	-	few	TGTGCCAGCGGACGCTCCGATGGCTACACCTTC	CASGRSDGYTF
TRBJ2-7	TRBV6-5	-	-	TGTGCCAGCAGCCAGACCCCCTGGAGGGAGCAGTACTTC	CASSQTPWREQYF
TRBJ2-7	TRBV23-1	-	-	TGCGCCAGCAGTCTAATCCGCTACGAGCAGTACTTC	CASSLIRYEQYF
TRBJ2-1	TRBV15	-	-	TGTGCCACCCGTTCGAAATATGAGCAGTTCTTC	CATRSKYEQFF
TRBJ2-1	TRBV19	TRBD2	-	TGTGCCACCCGGACTAGCGGGATGATCTACAATGAGCAGTTCTTC	CATRTSGMIYNEQFF
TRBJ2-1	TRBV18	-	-	TGTGCCAGCTCACCAAGGGGACTGACGACAATCAATGAGCAGTTCTTC	CASSPRGLTTINEQFF
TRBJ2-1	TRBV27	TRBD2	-	TGTGCCAGCAGTTCTAGGCGACTAGCGGGAGGGCCGGCGGACGAGCAGTTCTTC	CASSSRRLAGGPADEQFF
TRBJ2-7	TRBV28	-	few	TGTGCCAGCACCGCGACCTCCTACGAGCAGTACTTC	CASTATSYEQYF
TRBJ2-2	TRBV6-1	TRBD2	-	TGTGCCAGCACCCCAGTAGCGGGAGCCGGGGAGCTGTTTTTT	CASTPVAGAGELFF
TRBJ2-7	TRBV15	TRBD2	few	TGTGCCACCAGCGGGCCGAGCGGGAGAATCGACGAGCAGTACTTC	CATSGPSGRIDEQYF
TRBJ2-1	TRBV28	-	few	TGTGCCAGCAGTTTAGCAGTTGGTGAGCAGTTCTTC	CASSLAVGEQFF
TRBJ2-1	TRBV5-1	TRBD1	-	TGCGCCAGCAGCTTGACCGGGACAGGGGCCGATGAGCAGTTCTTC	CASSLTGTGADEQFF
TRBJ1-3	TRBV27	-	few	TGTGCCAGCAGTTTAGGGGTTTCTGGAAACACCATATATTTT	CASSLGVSGNTIYF
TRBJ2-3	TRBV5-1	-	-	TGCGCCAGCAGCGTGCAACGGACAGGCACAGATACGCAGTATTTT	CASSVQRTGTDTQYF
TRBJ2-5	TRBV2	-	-	TGTGCCAGCAGTGTTGAGGGGCGGACGAAAGAGACCCAGTACTTC	CASSVEGRTKETQYF